The 27 T cell receptor beta chains reported below all come from one sample, sequenced in a study of blood T cell repertoires in COVID-19. TCRdb's copy holds only in-frame clones and misses some; the assay was immunoSEQ multiplex PCR. The data contain a few hundred thousand clones, roughly 86% of them singletons. The sequenced material came from peripheral blood. The receptors were sampled from a woman aged 45-60 years with acute or convalescent COVID-19.

V is TRBV6-4 and J is TRBJ1-4; 8 bases fit TRBD1. Germline V gene sequence: CDR1 MRHNA, CDR2 SNTAGT. This CDR3 comprises 13 residues. With V trimmed by 8 bases and J by 7 bases, 6 bases remained unmatched. In DNA form, the CDR3 reads TGTGCCAGCCAGGGACAGGTCGGTGAAAAACTGTTTTTT. It codes for CASQGQVGEKLFF.

The genes are TRBV11-3 and TRBJ2-1, with 10 bases that match TRBD2. Germline V gene data show CDR1 as SGHNT and CDR2 as YENEEA. J gave up 9 bases and V 5 bases, and 10 bases lay outside the gene matches. The CDR3 is made up of 15 amino acids. CDR3 amino acids: CASSPLAGSVGEQFF. In nucleotides, the CDR3 is TGTGCCAGCAGCCCACTAGCGGGATCAGTGGGTGAGCAGTTCTTC.

The rearrangement links TRBV29-1 to TRBJ1-4; D may be TRBD1 (5 bases). The CDR3 has 14 amino acids. Trimming pared 0 bases from V and 4 bases from J, leaving 9 bases between. Germline V CDR1 and CDR2: SQVTM, ANQGSEA. The CDR3 spells CSVEEQAGNEKLFF. The DNA for the CDR3 is TGCAGCGTTGAAGAACAGGCCGGTAATGAAAAACTGTTTTTT.

V usage is TRBV28 and J usage is TRBJ1-2, with TRBD1 identical over 8 bases. Germline-derived CDR1 and CDR2 are MDHEN and SYDVKM. The CDR3 covers 13 residues. V lost 4 bases to trimming and J lost 4 bases; unmatched junction nucleotides: 2. CDR3 sequence (DNA): TGTGCCAGCAGTTACGGACAGGGCTATGGCTACACCTTC. Residues: CASSYGQGYGYTF.

V is TRBV7-2 and J is TRBJ2-5; the match to TRBD2 covers 8 bases. CDR3 length: 15 amino acids. In germline, CDR1 is SGHTA, CDR2 FQGNSA. J gave up 5 bases and V 5 bases, and 10 bases lay outside the gene matches. In DNA form, the CDR3 reads TGTGCCAGCAGCCCAAGCGGGGGTCCGCGGGAGACCCAGTACTTC. It translates to CASSPSGGPRETQYF.

This clone was counted a few times. This sequence joins TRBV2 and TRBJ1-2; 7 bases map to TRBD1. The length of the CDR3 is 14 residues. Germline values: CDR1 SNHLY, CDR2 FYNNEI. The junction had 8 bases not matched to a gene; V was cut back by 6 bases and J by 4 bases. The CDR3 is CASRAIDRAYGYTF. CDR3 coding DNA: TGTGCCAGCAGGGCTATTGACAGGGCCTATGGCTACACCTTC. Supplemented by reference TRBV2 and TRBJ1-2, the full variable domain reads EPEVTQTPSHQVTQMGQEVILRCVPISNHLYFYWYRQILGQKVEFLVSFYNNEISEKSEIFDDQFSVERPDGSNFTLKIRSTKLEDSAMYFCASRAIDRAYGYTFGSGTRLTVV.

This clone was observed a handful of times. CDR3 residues: CASSLIKDRGNEKLFF. The CDR3 DNA reads as TGTGCCAGCAGTCTAATAAAGGACAGGGGTAATGAAAAACTGTTTTTT. This chain joins TRBV28 and TRBJ1-4; 9 bases match TRBD1. In germline, CDR1 is MDHEN, CDR2 SYDVKM. J lost 4 bases, V lost 5 bases, and 8 bases had no gene match. The CDR3 loop spans 16 amino acids.

The chain recombines TRBV25-1 with TRBJ2-7; 8 positions match TRBD1. Looked up from germline, CDR1 is MGHDK and CDR2 is SYGVNS. This CDR3 has 13 amino acids. The V gene end was trimmed by 5 bases and the J gene end by 6 bases; junction bases not matched to a gene: 6. The CDR3 spells CASSSAGGSEQYF. DNA of the CDR3: TGTGCCAGCAGTAGTGCAGGGGGCAGCGAGCAGTACTTC.

In its sample, this clone was seen a few times. The J gene is TRBJ1-2, the V gene TRBV5-6; D remains unclear. The CDR3 has 13 residues. CDR1 is SGHDT and CDR2 is YYEEEE in the germline V gene. The ends were cut back, 5 bases at V and 2 bases at J, with 10 bases in the middle. CDR3 DNA sequence: TGTGCCAGCAGTTCCCCCGCGAACTATGGCTACACCTTC. It specifies CASSSPANYGYTF.

The CDR3: CASSIGTSNSPLHF. The CDR3 coding sequence is TGTGCCAGTAGTATCGGGACATCTAATTCACCCCTCCACTTT. V and J are TRBV19 and TRBJ1-6; D possibly corresponds to TRBD1 (6 bases). The V gene's germline CDR1 is LNHDA and CDR2 SQIVND (reference sequence). Trimming left V 3 bases short and J 6 bases short, with 9 bases between. This CDR3 spans 14 amino acids.

V and J are TRBV2 and TRBJ2-5, with 7 bases lining up with TRBD2. Losses at the gene ends were 7 bases for V and 2 bases for J; bases not matched to a gene: 7. CDR3 length equals 14 residues. CDR1 is SNHLY and CDR2 is FYNNEI in the germline V gene. The CDR3 DNA reads TGTGCCAGCAAGGGAGGGCAGGAGCAAGAGACCCAGTACTTC. Translated: CASKGGQEQETQYF. The full variable domain, completed using reference TRBV2 and TRBJ2-5, is EPEVTQTPSHQVTQMGQEVILRCVPISNHLYFYWYRQILGQKVEFLVSFYNNEISEKSEIFDDQFSVERPDGSNFTLKIRSTKLEDSAMYFCASKGGQEQETQYFGPGTRLLVL.

Here the CDR3 DNA reads TGTGCCAGCAGTTACGCGCGCACCCACGAGCAGTACTTC. Encoded protein: CASSYARTHEQYF. The chain couples TRBV6-2 or TRBV6-3 to TRBJ2-7; no definite D call. The V end lost 2 bases, the J end lost 5 bases, and 10 bases lay between the germline ends. CDR1 MNHEY and CDR2 SVGEGT come from the germline V gene. The CDR3 contains 13 residues.

The rearrangement links TRBV3-1 (or the pseudogene TRBV3-2) to TRBJ1-4; D perhaps matches TRBD1 (5 bases). There are 15 residues in the CDR3. Germline V gene data show CDR1 as LGHDT and CDR2 as YNNKEL (reference sequence). With 6 bases removed from V and 7 bases from J, the gap between germline ends came to 18 bases. This chain's CDR3 is CASRPSQVPSEKLFF. CDR3 bases: TGTGCCAGCAGGCCCTCACAGGTGCCGTCTGAAAAACTGTTTTTT.

A single count supports this clone. V and J are TRBV18 and TRBJ2-5, with unresolved D. Deletions cut 3 bases from V and 5 bases from J, with 10 bases between. CDR3 length: 13 amino acids. Germline CDR1 KGHSH, CDR2 LQKENI. CDR3 region: CASSPSKRETQYF. The CDR3 coding sequence is TGTGCCAGCTCACCGAGCAAGAGGGAGACCCAGTACTTC.

The chain carries TRBV2 and TRBJ2-3; 9 bases align to TRBD1. The germline V gene encodes CDR1 SNHLY and CDR2 FYNNEI. The CDR3 consists of 18 residues. J gave up 8 bases and V 5 bases, and 20 bases lay outside the gene matches. CDR3 residues: CASSITYGTGFSYATQYF. DNA for the CDR3: TGTGCCAGCAGTATTACCTACGGGACAGGGTTTAGTTATGCTACGCAGTATTTT.

This clone was found a few times. This rearrangement joins TRBV27 to TRBJ2-1; the D gene is possibly TRBD1 (5 bases). Per the germline V gene, CDR1 is MNHEY and CDR2 is SMNVEV (reference sequence). Deletions cut 9 bases from V and 1 base from J, with 13 bases between. This CDR3 is built from 14 residues. The CDR3 reads CASQPTGSYNEQFF. The CDR3 DNA sequence: TGTGCCAGTCAACCCACAGGATCCTACAATGAGCAGTTCTTC.

The chain carries TRBV28 and TRBJ2-3; no firm D call. V dropped 2 bases and J dropped 6 bases, with 6 bases sitting between them. Germline V gene lookup returns CDR1 MDHEN and CDR2 SYDVKM. CDR3 length equals 12 residues. Here the CDR3 reads CASSLMRDTQYF. The DNA of the CDR3 is TGTGCCAGCAGTTTAATGAGGGATACGCAGTATTTT.

In this sample, this clone turned up a few times. The chain recombines TRBV6-5 with TRBJ2-7, with 11 bases matching TRBD2. The J segment lost 4 bases and the V segment lost 6 bases, leaving 8 bases of the junction unmatched. The CDR3 runs 15 residues. Germline values: CDR1 MNHEY, CDR2 SVGAGI. The CDR3 loop reads CASSITSGSYYEQYF. CDR3 nucleotide sequence: TGTGCCAGCAGCATAACTAGCGGGAGTTATTACGAGCAGTACTTC.

The chain is built from TRBV7-2 and TRBJ2-7, with 7 bases lining up with TRBD2. The CDR3 totals 13 residues. With V trimmed by 5 bases and J by 3 bases, 4 bases remained unmatched. CDR1 is SGHTA and CDR2 is FQGNSA in the germline V gene. CDR3 in amino acids: CASSPTSVYEQYF. CDR3 bases: TGTGCCAGCAGCCCCACTAGCGTCTACGAGCAGTACTTC.

The genes are TRBV3-1 (or the pseudogene TRBV3-2) and TRBJ1-1; 7 nucleotides agree with TRBD1. This CDR3 region has 14 residues. In germline, CDR1 is LGHDT, CDR2 YNNKEL (reference sequence). J lost 5 bases, V lost 5 bases, and 8 bases had no gene match. CDR3 in amino acids: CASSNEDRWTEAFF. The CDR3 nucleotides read TGTGCCAGCAGCAACGAGGACAGGTGGACTGAAGCTTTCTTT.

The J gene is TRBJ1-2, the V gene TRBV6-5, with 7 bases identical to TRBD1. The germline V gene encodes CDR1 MNHEY and CDR2 SVGAGI. Trimming cost V 7 bases and J 8 bases; bases outside gene matches: 7. The CDR3 runs 12 residues. The DNA for the CDR3 is TGTGCCAGCACCGACAGGGTCGAAGGCTACACCTTC. This codes for CASTDRVEGYTF.

This clone was seen more than once but under ten times. This chain uses TRBV2 with TRBJ2-2, with 9 bases aligning to TRBD2. This CDR3 is 14 amino acids long. Germline CDR1 reads SNHLY; CDR2 reads FYNNEI. Trimming removed 4 bases from V and 7 bases from J; junction bases left unmatched: 4. CDR3 region: CASSGAGGFGELFF. The CDR3 nucleotides are TGTGCCAGCAGTGGGGCGGGAGGGTTCGGGGAGCTGTTTTTT.

V usage is TRBV4-1 and J usage is TRBJ2-3; D unclear. This CDR3 region has 15 residues. The germline CDR1 and CDR2 sequences are MGHRA and YSYEKL. V was clipped by 0 bases and J by 0 bases, with 7 bases between them. CDR3 DNA: TGCGCCAGCAGCCAAGACCGAGCTAGCACAGATACGCAGTATTTT. Translation gives CASSQDRASTDTQYF.

V and J are TRBV24-1 and TRBJ1-4, with 8 bases lining up with TRBD1. After removal of 4 bases from V and 8 bases from J, the junction contained 8 bases not matched to a gene. CDR1 is KGHDR, CDR2 SFDVKD, per germline. CDR3 length: 15 residues. The CDR3 sequence: CATSDADRDREKLFF. The CDR3 DNA follows: TGTGCCACCAGTGACGCGGACAGGGATCGGGAAAAACTGTTTTTT.

The V call is TRBV12-5, the J call TRBJ2-3; D is unclear. CDR1 and CDR2 from the germline V gene are LGHNT and FRNRAP. V was clipped by 1 base and J by 2 bases, with 10 bases between them. The CDR3 has 15 amino acids. This CDR3 reads CASGLDARLTDTQYF. CDR3 nucleotides: TGTGCTAGTGGTTTGGATGCCCGACTCACAGATACGCAGTATTTT.

The genes are TRBV2 and TRBJ1-5; possible D gene TRBD1, 5 bases. Germline V lookup: CDR1 SNHLY, CDR2 FYNNEI. V was cut by 0 bases and J by 7 bases, with 19 bases left in between. The CDR3 runs 17 residues. CDR3 amino acids: CASSEAQGLAAEQPQHF. CDR3 coding DNA: TGTGCCAGCAGTGAAGCTCAGGGCTTAGCCGCGGAACAGCCCCAGCATTTT.

This chain links TRBV28 with TRBJ2-7, with 7 bases matching TRBD1. Germline V gene sequence: CDR1 MDHEN, CDR2 SYDVKM. The CDR3 covers 14 residues. V lost 5 bases to trimming and J lost 3 bases; unmatched junction nucleotides: 7. CDR3 residues: CASSMTGPLYEQYF. As DNA, the CDR3 is TGTGCCAGCAGTATGACAGGGCCCCTCTACGAGCAGTACTTC.